This T cell receptor (beta chain) emerged from a study of blood T cell repertoires in COVID-19. Study overall: COVID-19 samples, acute and convalescent, were from the United States, Italy and Spain. The analysed material was cDNA or gDNA that came from T cells, B-cell-depleted T cells, or PBMCs.

The CDR3 length is 15 residues. Between the trimmed V and J ends, which lost 9 bases and 5 bases, there was a span of 21 bases. Germline V gene sequence: CDR1 SGHNT, CDR2 YENEEA. Methods used by the authors: Estimates of nucleated cell counts were drawn from the amplification of reference gene primers. The protocol was immunoSEQ multiplex PCR, while the TCRdb copy is restricted to in-frame clones and leaves out a portion. The DNA gave D and trimming, while V, J and clone size come from that table. The data hold more than 95,000 clones, with approximately 87% observed a single time. This receptor was identified in a man in his forties or fifties with acute or convalescent COVID-19. The sample was peripheral blood. The chain carries TRBV11-3 and TRBJ2-3, with D possibly TRBD2 on 6 matching bases. CDR3: CASSGTGDDGDTQYF. In DNA form, the CDR3 reads TGTGCCAGTAGTGGTACGGGAGACGATGGAGATACGCAGTATTTT. Full variable domain (remainder filled in from reference TRBV11-3 and TRBJ2-3): EAGVVQSPRYKIIEKKQPVAFWCNPISGHNTLYWYLQNLGQGPELLIRYENEEAVDDSQLPKDRFSAERLKGVDSTLKIQPAELGDSAVYLCASSGTGDDGDTQYFGPGTRLTVL.